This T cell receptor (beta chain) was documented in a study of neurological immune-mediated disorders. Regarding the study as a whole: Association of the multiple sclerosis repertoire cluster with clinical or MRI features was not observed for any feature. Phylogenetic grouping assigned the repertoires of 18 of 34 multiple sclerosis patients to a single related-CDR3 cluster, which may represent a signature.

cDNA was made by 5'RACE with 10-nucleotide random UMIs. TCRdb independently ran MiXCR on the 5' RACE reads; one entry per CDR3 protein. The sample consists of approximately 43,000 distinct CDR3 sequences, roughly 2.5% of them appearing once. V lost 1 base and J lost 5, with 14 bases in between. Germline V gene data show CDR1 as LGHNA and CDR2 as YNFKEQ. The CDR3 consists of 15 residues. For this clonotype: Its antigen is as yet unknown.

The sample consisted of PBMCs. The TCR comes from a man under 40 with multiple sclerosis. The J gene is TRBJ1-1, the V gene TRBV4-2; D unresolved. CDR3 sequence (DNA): TGTGCCAGCAGCCAAGGCTATGGGGTCGGGACTGAAGCTTTCTTT. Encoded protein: CASSQGYGVGTEAFF.